Listed below are T cell receptor beta chains from one sample, sequenced in a study of T cells in Graves' hyperthyroidism and ophthalmopathy. TCRdb re-called the multiplex PCR reads with MiXCR, one entry per CDR3 protein. The repertoire holds under 300,000 distinct CDR3 sequences, with roughly 15% as singletons. Sequenced sample: blood. The source of these receptors is a woman in her 50s with Graves' hyperthyroidism that later progressed to Graves' ophthalmopathy. Each CDR3 is given with its conserved first and last residue. The order of the fields is D gene, clone size, J gene, V gene, CDR3 protein, CDR3 DNA. D genes are given only for firm matches. Expanded clones get a size class; other rows say once, few or many, or leave the size out.

TRBD1 . TRBJ1-5 TRBV30 CAWSGTGGNQPQHF TGTGCCTGGAGTGGGACAGGGGGAAATCAGCCCCAGCATTTT
TRBD2 many TRBJ2-3 TRBV20-1 CSAPSGLAGSYDTQYF TGCAGTGCTCCCTCGGGACTAGCGGGGTCATATGATACGCAGTATTTT
. many TRBJ1-5 TRBV7-9 CASSTMGSQPQHF TGTGCCAGCAGCACCATGGGAAGTCAGCCCCAGCATTTT
TRBD2 few TRBJ2-3 TRBV19 CASSMSVRASGRRADTQYF TGTGCCAGTAGTATGTCGGTGAGGGCTAGCGGGAGACGCGCAGATACGCAGTATTTT
TRBD1 many TRBJ2-2 TRBV5-1 CASSSPGQGNTGELFF TGCGCCAGCAGCTCTCCGGGACAGGGGAACACCGGGGAGCTGTTTTTT
TRBD1 many TRBJ1-2 TRBV3-1 CASSQETGTSGYTF TGTGCCAGCAGCCAAGAGACAGGGACGAGCGGCTACACCTTC
. many TRBJ1-1 TRBV7-3 CASRSTAGTEAFF TGTGCCAGCAGGTCGACCGCCGGAACTGAAGCTTTCTTT
. few TRBJ1-3 TRBV2 CASGSTWLSGNTIYF TGTGCCAGCGGGTCCACCTGGCTCTCTGGAAACACCATATATTTT
TRBD2 . TRBJ2-7 TRBV7-3 CASSLWASGSVGEQYF TGTGCCAGCAGCCTTTGGGCTAGCGGGAGTGTGGGCGAGCAGTACTTC
. many TRBJ1-2 TRBV28 CASRDNIYGYTF TGTGCCAGCAGAGACAATATCTATGGCTACACCTTC
. many TRBJ2-2 TRBV7-2 CASRKGRTGELFF TGTGCCAGCAGGAAGGGGAGGACCGGGGAGCTGTTTTTT
. many TRBJ2-1 TRBV2 CASTRNGDEQFF TGTGCCAGCACCCGGAACGGGGATGAGCAGTTCTTC
. few TRBJ1-3 TRBV24-1 CATSSGSGNTIYF TGTGCCACCAGCTCGGGATCCGGAAACACCATATATTTT
TRBD1 few TRBJ2-3 TRBV20-1 CSAHEQGTLDTQYF TGCAGTGCGCACGAACAGGGGACCCTGGATACGCAGTATTTT
. many TRBJ2-3 TRBV20-1 CSAKLSDTQYF TGCAGTGCGAAGCTCTCAGATACGCAGTATTTT
. . TRBJ1-2 TRBV28 CASTLGRRSYGYTF TGTGCCAGCACCCTAGGACGCCGAAGCTATGGCTACACCTTC
TRBD1 many TRBJ2-5 TRBV5-1 CASSLRTGQETQYF TGCGCCAGCAGCCTAAGGACAGGGCAAGAGACCCAGTACTTC
TRBD1 many TRBJ1-2 TRBV29-1 CSVRDSGGYGYTF TGCAGCGTTCGGGACAGCGGGGGCTATGGCTACACCTTC
. many TRBJ2-7 TRBV7-9 CASSLALGRSSYEQYF TGTGCCAGCAGCTTAGCGCTAGGGCGCAGCTCCTACGAGCAGTACTTC
TRBD2 many TRBJ2-5 TRBV6-2/TRBV6-3 CASTRLAGETQYF TGTGCCAGCACCAGACTAGCGGGGGAGACCCAGTACTTC
. . TRBJ2-5 TRBV11-3 CASSLETVETQYF TGTGCCAGCAGCTTAGAGACTGTAGAGACCCAGTACTTC
. many TRBJ1-5 TRBV7-8 CASSLKWWGQPQHF TGTGCCAGCAGCTTAAAGTGGTGGGGTCAGCCCCAGCATTTT
TRBD1 many TRBJ1-5 TRBV12-3/TRBV12-4 CASRPGTGLYDQPQHF TGTGCCAGCAGACCCGGGACAGGGCTTTATGATCAGCCCCAGCATTTT
. few TRBJ2-3 TRBV5-1 CASSVEGGTGEDTQYF TGTGCCAGCAGCGTAGAAGGGGGAACGGGGGAAGATACGCAGTATTTT
TRBD1 many TRBJ2-6 TRBV7-8 CASSLEGAGTGANVLTF TGTGCCAGCAGCTTAGAGGGGGCAGGAACTGGGGCCAACGTCCTGACTTTC
. . TRBJ1-1 TRBV19 CASTAYEVGGSTEAFF TGTGCCAGTACCGCATATGAGGTCGGGGGGAGTACTGAAGCTTTCTTT
. many TRBJ2-1 TRBV30 CAWSPGGGIEWYNEQFF TGTGCCTGGAGTCCTGGTGGCGGGATAGAATGGTACAATGAGCAGTTCTTC
. . TRBJ1-4 TRBV11-2 CASSLGYRVDEKLFF TGTGCCAGCAGCTTAGGGTACAGGGTGGATGAAAAACTGTTTTTT
. many TRBJ2-3 TRBV28 CASSFTIPSTDTQYF TGTGCCAGCAGTTTTACTATCCCTAGCACAGATACGCAGTATTTT
. many TRBJ2-5 TRBV2 CASSVGNLETQYF TGTGCCAGCAGTGTGGGAAATCTAGAGACCCAGTACTTC
TRBD1 many TRBJ2-5 TRBV5-8 CASSVSGTGKGETQYF TGTGCCAGCAGCGTCTCCGGGACAGGGAAGGGAGAGACCCAGTACTTC
. . TRBJ1-5 TRBV19 CASSIDPWEPQHF TGTGCCAGTAGTATAGATCCATGGGAGCCCCAGCATTTT
. many TRBJ1-5 TRBV6-1 CASGHGNQPQHF TGTGCCAGCGGCCATGGCAATCAGCCCCAGCATTTT
TRBD2 many TRBJ2-3 TRBV28 CASSRGGLAGRTDTQYF TGTGCCAGCTCCCGAGGGGGACTAGCGGGACGCACAGATACGCAGTATTTT
. few TRBJ2-5 TRBV20-1 CSARQTRETQYF TGCAGTGCTAGACAGACCAGAGAGACCCAGTACTTC
. few TRBJ1-1 TRBV9 CASSVDSNTEAFF TGTGCCAGCAGCGTAGATTCAAACACTGAAGCTTTCTTT
. many TRBJ1-4 TRBV6-1 CASSGTSTNEKLFF TGTGCCAGCAGTGGGACTTCAACTAATGAAAAACTGTTTTTT
. . TRBJ1-4 TRBV28 CASSLGEELFF TGTGCCAGCAGTTTAGGCGAAGAACTGTTTTTT
. . TRBJ1-1 TRBV27 CASGSHLGTEAFF TGTGCCAGCGGTTCCCACCTGGGGACTGAAGCTTTCTTT
TRBD2 many TRBJ2-1 TRBV2 CASIGASGRNEQFF TGTGCCAGCATCGGGGCTAGCGGGAGGAATGAGCAGTTCTTC
TRBD1 many TRBJ1-2 TRBV12-3/TRBV12-4 CASSPDRWAGYTF TGTGCCAGCAGTCCGGACAGGTGGGCTGGCTACACCTTC
. many TRBJ2-7 TRBV3-1 CASSQGLRGIYEQYF TGTGCCAGCAGCCAAGGTTTGCGGGGTATCTACGAGCAGTACTTC
. few TRBJ2-4 TRBV27 CASIGSGAKNIQYF TGTGCCAGCATTGGATCTGGGGCCAAAAACATTCAGTACTTC
. . TRBJ2-5 TRBV20-1 CSARDGRLQETQYF TGCAGTGCTAGAGACGGTCGCCTCCAAGAGACCCAGTACTTC
TRBD1 few TRBJ1-4 TRBV20-1 CSAMRDSHEKLFF TGCAGTGCTATGAGGGACAGTCATGAAAAACTGTTTTTT
. many TRBJ2-1 TRBV30 CAWSVGSYNEQFF TGTGCCTGGAGTGTCGGCTCCTACAATGAGCAGTTCTTC
TRBD1 . TRBJ1-4 TRBV19 CASSIVHGTGMYGLFF TGTGCCAGTAGTATAGTACACGGGACAGGGATGTACGGACTGTTTTTT
. few TRBJ2-6 TRBV5-1 CASSRQARSGANVLTF TGCGCCAGCAGCCGACAGGCCCGCTCTGGGGCCAACGTCCTGACTTTC
TRBD1 . TRBJ1-2 TRBV3-1 CASSHRQGVNYGYTF TGTGCCAGCAGCCACCGACAGGGGGTTAACTATGGCTACACCTTC
TRBD2 many TRBJ2-1 TRBV28 CASRMSGGSYNEQFF TGTGCCAGCAGGATGAGCGGGGGTAGCTACAATGAGCAGTTCTTC
. few TRBJ2-3 TRBV6-1 CASSEWGQDTQYF TGTGCCAGCAGTGAGTGGGGGCAAGATACGCAGTATTTT